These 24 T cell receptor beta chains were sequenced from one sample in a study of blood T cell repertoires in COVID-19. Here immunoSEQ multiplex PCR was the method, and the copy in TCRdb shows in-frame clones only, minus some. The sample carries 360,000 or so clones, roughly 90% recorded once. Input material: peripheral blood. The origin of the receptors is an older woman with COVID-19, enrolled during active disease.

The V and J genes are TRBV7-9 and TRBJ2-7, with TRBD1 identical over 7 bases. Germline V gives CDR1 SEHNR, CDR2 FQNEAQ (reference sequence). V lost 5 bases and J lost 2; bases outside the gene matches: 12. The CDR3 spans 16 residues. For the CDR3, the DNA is TGTGCCAGCAGCCCTATTGGACAGGATCGGACCTACGAGCAGTACTTC. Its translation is CASSPIGQDRTYEQYF.

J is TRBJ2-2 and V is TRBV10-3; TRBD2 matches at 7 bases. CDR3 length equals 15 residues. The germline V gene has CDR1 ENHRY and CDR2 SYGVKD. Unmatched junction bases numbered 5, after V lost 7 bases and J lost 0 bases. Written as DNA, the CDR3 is TGTGCCATCAACGTAGCGGGCGCGAACACCGGGGAGCTGTTTTTT. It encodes CAINVAGANTGELFF.

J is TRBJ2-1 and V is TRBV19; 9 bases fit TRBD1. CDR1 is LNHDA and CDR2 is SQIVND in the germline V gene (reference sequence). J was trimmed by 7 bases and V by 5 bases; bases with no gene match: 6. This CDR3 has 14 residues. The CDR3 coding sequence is TGTGCCAGTAGTTCGGACAGGGGATGGAATGAGCAGTTCTTC. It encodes CASSSDRGWNEQFF.

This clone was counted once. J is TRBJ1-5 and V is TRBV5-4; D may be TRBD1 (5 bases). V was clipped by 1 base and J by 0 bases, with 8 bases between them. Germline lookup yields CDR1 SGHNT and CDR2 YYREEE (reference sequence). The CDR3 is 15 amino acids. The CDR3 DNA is TGTGCCAGCAGCTTGAAAGGGGATAGCAATCAGCCCCAGCATTTT. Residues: CASSLKGDSNQPQHF.

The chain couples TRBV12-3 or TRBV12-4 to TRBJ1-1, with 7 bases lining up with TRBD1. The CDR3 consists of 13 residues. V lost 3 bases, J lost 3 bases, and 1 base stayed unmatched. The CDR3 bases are TGTGCCAGCAGTTTTACAGGGGACACTGAAGCTTTCTTT. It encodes CASSFTGDTEAFF.

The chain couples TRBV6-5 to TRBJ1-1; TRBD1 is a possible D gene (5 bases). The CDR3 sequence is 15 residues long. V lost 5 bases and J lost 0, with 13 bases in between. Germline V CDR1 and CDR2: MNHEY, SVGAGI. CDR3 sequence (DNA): TGTGCCAGCAGTACCGGGGGATCTCTGAACACTGAAGCTTTCTTT. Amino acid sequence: CASSTGGSLNTEAFF.

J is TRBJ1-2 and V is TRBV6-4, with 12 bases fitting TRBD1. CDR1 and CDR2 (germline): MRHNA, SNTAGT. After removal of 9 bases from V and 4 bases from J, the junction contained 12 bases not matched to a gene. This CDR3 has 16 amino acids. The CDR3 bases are TGTGCCAGTCTCCGGGACAGGGGGCGTATTTTCTATGGCTACACCTTC. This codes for CASLRDRGRIFYGYTF.

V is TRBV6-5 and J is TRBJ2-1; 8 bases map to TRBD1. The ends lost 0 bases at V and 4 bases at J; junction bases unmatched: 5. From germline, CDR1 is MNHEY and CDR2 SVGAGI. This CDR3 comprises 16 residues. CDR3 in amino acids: CASSYSPDRGYNEQFF. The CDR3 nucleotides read TGTGCCAGCAGTTACTCCCCCGACAGGGGATACAATGAGCAGTTCTTC.

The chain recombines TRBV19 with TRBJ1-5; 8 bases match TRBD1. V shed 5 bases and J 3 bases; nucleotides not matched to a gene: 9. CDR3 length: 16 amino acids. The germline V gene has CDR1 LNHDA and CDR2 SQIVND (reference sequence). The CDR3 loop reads CASSYLTGGYNQPQHF. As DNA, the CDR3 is TGTGCCAGTAGTTACTTAACAGGGGGATACAATCAGCCCCAGCATTTT.

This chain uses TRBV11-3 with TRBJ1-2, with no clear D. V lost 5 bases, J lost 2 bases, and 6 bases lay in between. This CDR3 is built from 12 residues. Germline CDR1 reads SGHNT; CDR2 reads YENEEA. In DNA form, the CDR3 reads TGTGCCAGCAGCCGAGGCAACTATGGCTACACCTTC. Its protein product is CASSRGNYGYTF.

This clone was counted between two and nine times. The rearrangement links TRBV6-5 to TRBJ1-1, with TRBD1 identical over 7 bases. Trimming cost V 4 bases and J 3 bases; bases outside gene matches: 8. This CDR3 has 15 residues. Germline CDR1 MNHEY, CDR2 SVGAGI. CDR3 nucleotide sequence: TGTGCCAGCAGTTTTAACAGGGGAAGGGACACTGAAGCTTTCTTT. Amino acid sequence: CASSFNRGRDTEAFF.

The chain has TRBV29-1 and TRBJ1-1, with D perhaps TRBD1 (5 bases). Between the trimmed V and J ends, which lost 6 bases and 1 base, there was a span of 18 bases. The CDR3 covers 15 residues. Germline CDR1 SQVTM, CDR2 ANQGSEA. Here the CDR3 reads CSVVGGRGGNTEAFF. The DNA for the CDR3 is TGCAGCGTCGTAGGTGGGAGGGGAGGGAACACTGAAGCTTTCTTT. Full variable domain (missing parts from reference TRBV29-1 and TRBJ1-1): SAVISQKPSRDICQRGTSLTIQCQVDSQVTMMFWYRQQPGQSLTLIATANQGSEATYESGFVIDKFPISRPNLTFSTLTVSNMSPEDSSIYLCSVVGGRGGNTEAFFGQGTRLTVV.

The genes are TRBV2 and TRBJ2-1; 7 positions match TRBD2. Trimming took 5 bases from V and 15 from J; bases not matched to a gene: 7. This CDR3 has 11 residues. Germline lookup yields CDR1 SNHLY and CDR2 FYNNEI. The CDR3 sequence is CASSQSGTGFF. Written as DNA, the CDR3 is TGTGCCAGCAGTCAAAGCGGGACCGGGTTCTTC. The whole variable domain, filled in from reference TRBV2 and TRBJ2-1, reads EPEVTQTPSHQVTQMGQEVILRCVPISNHLYFYWYRQILGQKVEFLVSFYNNEISEKSEIFDDQFSVERPDGSNFTLKIRSTKLEDSAMYFCASSQSGTGFFGPGTRLTVL.

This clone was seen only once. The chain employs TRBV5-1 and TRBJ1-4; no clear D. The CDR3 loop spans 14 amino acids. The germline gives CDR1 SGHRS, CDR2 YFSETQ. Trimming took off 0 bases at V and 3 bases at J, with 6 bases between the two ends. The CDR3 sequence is CASSLGQPNEKLFF. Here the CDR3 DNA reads TGCGCCAGCAGCTTGGGACAACCTAATGAAAAACTGTTTTTT.

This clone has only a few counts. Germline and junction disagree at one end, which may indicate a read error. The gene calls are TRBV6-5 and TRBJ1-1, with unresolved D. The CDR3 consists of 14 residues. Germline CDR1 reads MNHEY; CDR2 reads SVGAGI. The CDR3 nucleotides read TGTGCCAGCAGTAACTCCCCCAGGAACACTGAAGCTTTCTTT. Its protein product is CASSNSPRNTEAFF.

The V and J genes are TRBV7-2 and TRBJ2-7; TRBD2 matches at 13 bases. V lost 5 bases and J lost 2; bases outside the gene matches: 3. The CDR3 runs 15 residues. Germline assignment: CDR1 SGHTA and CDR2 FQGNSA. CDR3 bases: TGTGCCAGCAGCACACTAGCGGGGGGGCCCTACGAGCAGTACTTC. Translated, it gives CASSTLAGGPYEQYF.

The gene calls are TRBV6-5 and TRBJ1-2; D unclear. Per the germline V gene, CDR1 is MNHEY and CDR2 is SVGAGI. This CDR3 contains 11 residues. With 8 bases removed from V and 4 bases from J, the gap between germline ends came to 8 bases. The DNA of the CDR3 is TGTGCCAGCGCCCACACCTATGGCTACACCTTC. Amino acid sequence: CASAHTYGYTF.

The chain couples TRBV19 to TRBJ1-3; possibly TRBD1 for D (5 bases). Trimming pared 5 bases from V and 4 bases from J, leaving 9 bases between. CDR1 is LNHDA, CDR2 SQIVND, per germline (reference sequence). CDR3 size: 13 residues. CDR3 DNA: TGTGCCAGTAGTTGGACAACCGGAAACACCATATATTTT. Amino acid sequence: CASSWTTGNTIYF. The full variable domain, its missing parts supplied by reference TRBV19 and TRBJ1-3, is DGGITQSPKYLFRKEGQNVTLSCEQNLNHDAMYWYRQDPGQGLRLIYYSQIVNDFQKGDIAEGYSVSREKKESFPLTVTSAQKNPTAFYLCASSWTTGNTIYFGEGSWLTVV.

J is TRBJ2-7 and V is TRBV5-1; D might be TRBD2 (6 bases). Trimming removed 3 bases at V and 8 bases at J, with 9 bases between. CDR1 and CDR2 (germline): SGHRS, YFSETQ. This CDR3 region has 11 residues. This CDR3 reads CASSWGDKQYF. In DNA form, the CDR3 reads TGCGCCAGCAGCTGGGGGGATAAGCAGTACTTC.

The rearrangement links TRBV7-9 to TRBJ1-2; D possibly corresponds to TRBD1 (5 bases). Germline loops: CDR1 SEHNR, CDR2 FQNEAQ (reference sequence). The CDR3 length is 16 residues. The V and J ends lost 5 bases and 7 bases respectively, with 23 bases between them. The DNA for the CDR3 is TGTGCCAGCAGCCCACGCGGGGGAGAAGGGGAAAGTGGCTACACCTTC. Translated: CASSPRGGEGESGYTF.

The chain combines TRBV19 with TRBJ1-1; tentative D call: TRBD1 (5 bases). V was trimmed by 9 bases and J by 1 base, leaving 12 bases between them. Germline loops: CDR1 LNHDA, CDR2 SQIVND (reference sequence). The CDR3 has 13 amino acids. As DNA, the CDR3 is TGTGCCAGCCAAAGGGGTTCGAACACTGAAGCTTTCTTT. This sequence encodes CASQRGSNTEAFF.

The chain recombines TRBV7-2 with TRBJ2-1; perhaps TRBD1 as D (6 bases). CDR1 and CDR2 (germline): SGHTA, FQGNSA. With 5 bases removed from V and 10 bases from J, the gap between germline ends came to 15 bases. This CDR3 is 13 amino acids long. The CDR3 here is CASSPQNRDEQFF. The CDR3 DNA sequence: TGTGCCAGCAGCCCCCAAAACAGGGACGAGCAGTTCTTC.

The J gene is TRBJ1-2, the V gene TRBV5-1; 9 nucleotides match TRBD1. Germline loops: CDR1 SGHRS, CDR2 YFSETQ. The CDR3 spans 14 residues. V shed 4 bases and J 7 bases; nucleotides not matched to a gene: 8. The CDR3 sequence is CASSGLQGAVGYTF. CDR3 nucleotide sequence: TGCGCCAGCAGCGGACTACAGGGGGCTGTTGGCTACACCTTC.

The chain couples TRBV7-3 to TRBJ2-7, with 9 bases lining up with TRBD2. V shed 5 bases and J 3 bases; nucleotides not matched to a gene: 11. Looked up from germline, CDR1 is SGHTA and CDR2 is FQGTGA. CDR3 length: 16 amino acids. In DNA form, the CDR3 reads TGTGCCAGCAGCATTACGGCGGCTAGCGGGGTCTACGAGCAGTACTTC. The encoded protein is CASSITAASGVYEQYF.